This T cell receptor beta chain was captured by sequencing in a study of cytomegalovirus exposure and HLA in healthy donors. Study information: As released early, the data held roughly 85 million unique TCRs from HLA-typed donors.

Overall study results and limits: With later analysis, a missense DCLRE1C variant became linked to TCR beta V- and J-gene trimming. Apart from CMV serostatus, no immune exposure information was available.

The study ran its PCR with 60 Vbeta and 13 Jbeta primers. Libraries were prepared by immunoSEQ multiplex PCR; TCRdb keeps only in-frame clonotypes and omits some of them. The sample consists of over 140,000 clones, around 80% of them appearing once. As for this clone: Antigen unknown.

The sample taken for sequencing was PBMCs. The origin of this receptor is a man younger than 40 in good health and CMV-seropositive.

This CDR3 is CATSEPGLAGADTQYF. Written as DNA, the CDR3 is TGTGCCACCAGCGAACCGGGACTAGCGGGAGCAGATACGCAGTATTTT. The rearrangement joins TRBV15 to TRBJ2-3; TRBD2 agrees at 14 bases. Germline lookup yields CDR1 LNHNV and CDR2 YYDKDF (reference sequence). The CDR3 runs 16 residues. V dropped 5 bases and J dropped 4; count of bases not matched to a gene: 5.